This TCR beta chain derives from a study of blood T cell repertoires in COVID-19. The CDR3 loop spans 15 amino acids. Germline V CDR1 and CDR2: SNHLY, FYNNEI. Between the trimmed V and J ends, which lost 2 bases and 1 base, there was a span of 12 bases. As processed by the authors: Reference gene primer amplification in the assay estimated nucleated cell counts. The assay was immunoSEQ multiplex PCR, and TCRdb's table has in-frame clones only and misses some. D and trimming come from the DNA, and the V and J calls and clone size come from that table. The data show around 140,000 clones, roughly 88% seen once.

This TCR derives from a man between 65 and 85 years old with acute or convalescent COVID-19. J is TRBJ2-7 and V is TRBV2; D may be TRBD2 (6 bases). The sample was peripheral blood. The DNA for the CDR3 is TGTGCCAGCAGTGAATTATCGGGAGAGTCCTACGAGCAGTACTTC. Amino acid sequence: CASSELSGESYEQYF. Filled out from reference TRBV2 and TRBJ2-7, the complete variable domain reads EPEVTQTPSHQVTQMGQEVILRCVPISNHLYFYWYRQILGQKVEFLVSFYNNEISEKSEIFDDQFSVERPDGSNFTLKIRSTKLEDSAMYFCASSELSGESYEQYFGPGTRLTVT.